Listed below are T cell receptor beta chains from one sample, sequenced in a study of shared clonotypes between healthy human individuals. TCRdb keeps only in-frame clones here, not all; method: immunoSEQ multiplex PCR. Of some 2,500,000 clones in the sample, 93% were seen once. The material sequenced was naive CD4+ T cells from PBMCs. These receptors were collected from a man between 18 and 29 years old in good health. Some clones in this sample may be carry-over from other donors' samples. The CDR3 runs from the conserved cysteine through the conserved F or W. A D gene is named only where the DNA matches it firmly. Size is stated for part of the rows, as once, few or many counts, or as a class when the clone is expanded.

>.|.|TRBJ2-7|TRBV5-1
TGCGCCAGCAGCTTCCGGGACGTGTACGAGCAGTACTTC
CASSFRDVYEQYF
>TRBD1|few|TRBJ1-5|TRBV28
TGTGCCAGCACTTCCGGGACAGGGGCAGGTCAGCCCCAGCATTTT
CASTSGTGAGQPQHF
>TRBD1|.|TRBJ1-5|TRBV19
TGTGCCAGTAGTATGCGACAGGGACCAAATCAGCCCCAGCATTTT
CASSMRQGPNQPQHF
>TRBD1|.|TRBJ1-2|TRBV27
TGTGCCAGCAGTTTATGGGGGACAGGGGGGGATAGAGGTGGCTACACCTTC
CASSLWGTGGDRGGYTF
>TRBD1|.|TRBJ1-1|TRBV28
TGTGCCAGCAGTTTCTTGGACAGGGGGCGGAACACTGAAGCTTTCTTT
CASSFLDRGRNTEAFF
>.|few|TRBJ2-1|TRBV5-5
TGTGCCAGCAGCTTGGCCGCTACCAGCTCCTACAATGAGCAGTTCTTC
CASSLAATSSYNEQFF
>TRBD2|.|TRBJ2-3|TRBV5-1
TGCGCCAGCAACGACGGGACTAGCGGCACAGATACGCAGTATTTT
CASNDGTSGTDTQYF
>TRBD2|.|TRBJ2-3|TRBV5-4
TGTGCCAGCAGCTTGACTAGCGGTAGAATTAATACGCAGTATTTT
CASSLTSGRINTQYF
>.|.|TRBJ1-1|TRBV7-5
TGTGTCACGCTCCTACGAAGGTGTTTGTTCCGGAACACTGAAGCTTTCTTT
CVTLLRRCLFRNTEAFF
>.|.|TRBJ2-7|TRBV5-1
TGCGCCAGCAGCTTGGGACAGACCTTTGTAGAGCAGTACTTC
CASSLGQTFVEQYF
>TRBD1|.|TRBJ2-1|TRBV18
TGTGCCAGCTCAACCGACAGGGGCTACAATGAGCAGTTCTTC
CASSTDRGYNEQFF
>.|.|TRBJ1-1|TRBV29-1
TGCAGCACCAGACAGGAGATGAACACTGAAGCTTTCTTT
CSTRQEMNTEAFF
>.|.|TRBJ2-5|TRBV2
TGTGCCAGCAGTGGAAGGGCAAGAGAGACCCAGTACTTC
CASSGRARETQYF
>.|.|TRBJ2-1|TRBV11-2
TGTGCCAGCAGCTTGACGGGACACAATGAGCAGTTCTTC
CASSLTGHNEQFF
>.|once|TRBJ2-1|TRBV6-5
TGTGCCAGCAGTTACTCCGGGACTTCAACGAATGAGCAGTTCTTC
CASSYSGTSTNEQFF
>.|.|TRBJ2-3|TRBV5-1
TGCGCCAGCAGCTTGGCGGCCAGCACAGATACGCAGTATTTT
CASSLAASTDTQYF
>.|.|TRBJ2-3|TRBV5-1
TGCGCCAGCAGCTTGGATGTAACCACAGATACGCAGTATTTT
CASSLDVTTDTQYF
>TRBD1|.|TRBJ1-2|TRBV28
TGTGCCAGCATGGACACCCTGGGACAGGGGTATGGCTACACCTTC
CASMDTLGQGYGYTF
>TRBD2|.|TRBJ2-7|TRBV6-5
TGTGCCAGCAGTCCGGGACTAGCGGGAGTGGTGCAGTACTTC
CASSPGLAGVVQYF
>TRBD1|.|TRBJ2-7|TRBV10-3
TGTGCCATCAGCATACAGGGGGACTACGAGCAGTACTTC
CAISIQGDYEQYF
>.|.|TRBJ2-6|TRBV19
TGTGCCAGTAGGGTACAGGGAAACTCTGGGGCCAACGTCCTGACTTTC
CASRVQGNSGANVLTF
>.|.|TRBJ2-7|TRBV7-2
TGTGCCAGCCGTTCGACATACGAGCAGTACTTC
CASRSTYEQYF
>.|.|TRBJ2-3|TRBV28
TGTGCCAGCGGGTCCCGTGGTATTCGACAGGAACGGGATACGCAGTATTTT
CASGSRGIRQERDTQYF
>.|once|TRBJ1-1|TRBV5-1
TGCGCCAGCAGCTTGGACGGGGTGGGGATGAACACTGAAGCTTTCTTT
CASSLDGVGMNTEAFF
>.|once|TRBJ1-3|TRBV5-8
TGTGCCAGCAGCCTTGGGACCGCCCTGGACACCATATATTTT
CASSLGTALDTIYF
>TRBD1|.|TRBJ2-6|TRBV9
TGTGCCAGCAGCTTACGGACAGGGCCATCGGGCTCTGGGGCCAACGTCCTGACTTTC
CASSLRTGPSGSGANVLTF
>.|.|TRBJ1-4|TRBV27
TGTGCCAGCAGGAGAAGTTCAACTAATGAAAAACTGTTTTTT
CASRRSSTNEKLFF
>TRBD1|.|TRBJ1-3|TRBV30
TGTGCCTGGAGTCAGGGGGAAGGCACCATATATTTT
CAWSQGEGTIYF
>.|.|TRBJ2-1|TRBV28
TGTGCCAGCAGTTTGGTCAGTGAACCCTACAATGAGCAGTTCTTC
CASSLVSEPYNEQFF
>.|.|TRBJ1-6|TRBV28
TGTGCCAGCACTCTGGTTGGGTCACCCCTCCACTTT
CASTLVGSPLHF
>TRBD2|.|TRBJ2-5|TRBV2
TGTGCCAGCAGGCCGGGACTAGCGGGGACCCAGTACTTC
CASRPGLAGTQYF
>.|.|TRBJ2-1|TRBV27
TGTGCCAGCAGTAGGCTAGTTAAGGGTGAGCAGTTCTTC
CASSRLVKGEQFF
>TRBD2|.|TRBJ2-2|TRBV5-1
TGCGCCAGCAGCAGACTAGCGGGAGGGCCCCCCGGGGAGCTGTTTTTT
CASSRLAGGPPGELFF
>TRBD2|few|TRBJ2-5|TRBV5-1
TGCGCCACCGCCAGCGGGAGGGCAGGGGAGACCCAGTACTTC
CATASGRAGETQYF
>.|.|TRBJ1-2|TRBV18
TGTGCCAGCTCACCAAGGGACAATCTTGGCTACACCTTC
CASSPRDNLGYTF
>.|.|TRBJ2-5|TRBV7-3
TGTGCCAGCAGCTTTGCACAGCAAGAGACCCAGTACTTC
CASSFAQQETQYF
>.|.|TRBJ1-2|TRBV6-1
TGTGCCAGCACCCTGGCAGGGTTCTATGGCTACACCTTC
CASTLAGFYGYTF
>TRBD1|.|TRBJ1-2|TRBV7-8
TGTGCCAGCAGCCCAGACAGGGGCGGCTATGGCTACACCTTC
CASSPDRGGYGYTF
>TRBD1|.|TRBJ2-7|TRBV28
TGTGCCAGCTTAGAACAACCCGGGACAGGGTCGTACGAGCAGTACTTC
CASLEQPGTGSYEQYF
>TRBD1|.|TRBJ1-5|TRBV10-3
TGTGCCATCAGTGCGACAGGGGGAGATCAGCCCCAGCATTTT
CAISATGGDQPQHF
>TRBD2|.|TRBJ2-3|TRBV12-5
TGTGCTAGTGGTTTTGCGGGAGAAGATACGCAGTATTTT
CASGFAGEDTQYF
>.|.|TRBJ1-2|TRBV4-1
TGCGCCAGCAGCCAAGATCGGGGCAGGGCGGATGGCTACACCTTC
CASSQDRGRADGYTF